This T cell receptor (beta chain) is from a study of post-analysis software for immune sequencing data. Study details: Relapsing-remitting, secondary progressive and progressive-relapsing courses of multiple sclerosis were included. Points from the study as a whole: Normalized Chao1 diversity was significantly reduced in patients versus controls. Same-batch samples co-clustered strongly by F measure.

Researchers reported that TCR beta cDNA libraries carried unique molecular identifiers. TCRdb used MiXCR to reprocess the PCR reads, holding one entry per CDR3 protein. Here the sample spans hundreds of thousands of distinct CDR3 sequences, around 44% being singletons. In the case of this clonotype: Antigen unknown.

This receptor was identified in a girl under 18 with multiple sclerosis. The source material was blood.

The CDR3 is CASSSSAEKTQYF. CDR3 nucleotides: TGTGCCAGCAGCTCCTCGGCGGAGAAGACCCAGTACTTC. The chain links TRBV5-5 to TRBJ2-5; D remains unclear. The germline V gene encodes CDR1 SGHKS and CDR2 YYEKEE (reference sequence). The V end was cut by 3 bases, the J end by 6 bases, with 12 bases between. The CDR3 runs 13 residues.